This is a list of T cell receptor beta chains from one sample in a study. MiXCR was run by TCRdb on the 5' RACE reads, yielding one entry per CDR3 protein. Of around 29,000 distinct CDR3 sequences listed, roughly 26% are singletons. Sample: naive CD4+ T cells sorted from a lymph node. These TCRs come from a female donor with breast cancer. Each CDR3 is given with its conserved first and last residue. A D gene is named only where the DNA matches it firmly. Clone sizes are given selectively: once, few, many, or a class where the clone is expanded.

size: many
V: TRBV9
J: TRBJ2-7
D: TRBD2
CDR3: CASSVGTGGSYYEQYF
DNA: TGTGCCAGCAGCGTAGGGACGGGAGGGTCCTACTACGAGCAGTACTTC

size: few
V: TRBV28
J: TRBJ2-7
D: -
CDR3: CASSLSAHSYEQYF
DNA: TGTGCCAGCAGTTTAAGCGCGCACTCCTACGAGCAGTACTTC

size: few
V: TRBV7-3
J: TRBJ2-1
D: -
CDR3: CASSFGRNNEQFF
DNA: TGTGCCAGCAGCTTCGGGAGAAACAATGAGCAGTTCTTC

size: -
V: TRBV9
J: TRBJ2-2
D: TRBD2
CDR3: CASSVGNSGGAGGELFF
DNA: TGTGCCAGCAGCGTAGGGAATAGCGGGGGGGCCGGCGGGGAGCTGTTTTTT

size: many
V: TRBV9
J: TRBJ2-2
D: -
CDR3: CASSAGTTNTGELFF
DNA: TGTGCCAGCAGCGCCGGGACAACGAACACCGGGGAGCTGTTTTTT

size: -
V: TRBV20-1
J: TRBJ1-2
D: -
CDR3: CSAANLGDGGYTF
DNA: TGCAGTGCTGCCAATTTAGGGGATGGTGGCTACACCTTC

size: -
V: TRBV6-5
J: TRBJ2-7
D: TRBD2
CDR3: CASSSPGGSDEQYF
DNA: TGTGCCAGCAGTTCCCCCGGGGGGTCGGACGAGCAGTACTTC

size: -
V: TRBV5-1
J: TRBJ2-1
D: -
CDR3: CASSFIPGSNKQFF
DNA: TGCGCCAGCAGCTTCATCCCGGGTAGCAATAAGCAGTTCTTC

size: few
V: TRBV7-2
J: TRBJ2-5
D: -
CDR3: CASSSPWGETQYF
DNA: TGTGCCAGCAGCTCTCCCTGGGGAGAGACCCAGTACTTC

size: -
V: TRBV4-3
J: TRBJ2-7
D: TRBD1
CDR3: CASSHRQGRSYEQYF
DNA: TGCGCCAGCAGCCACCGACAGGGGAGGTCCTACGAGCAGTACTTC

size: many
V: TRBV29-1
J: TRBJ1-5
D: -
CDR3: CSVRDGGNQPQHF
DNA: TGCAGCGTCCGGGACGGGGGCAATCAGCCCCAGCATTTT

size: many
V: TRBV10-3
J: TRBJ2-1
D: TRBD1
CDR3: CAISARQGPYNEQFF
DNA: TGTGCCATCAGTGCCCGACAGGGGCCCTACAATGAGCAGTTCTTC

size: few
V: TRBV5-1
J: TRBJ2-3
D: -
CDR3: CASSSRDTHFTDTQYF
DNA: TGCGCCAGCAGCTCTCGGGACACTCATTTCACAGATACGCAGTATTTT

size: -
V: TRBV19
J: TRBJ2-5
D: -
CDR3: CASSSMDQGHETQYF
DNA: TGTGCCAGTAGTAGCATGGATCAGGGGCACGAGACCCAGTACTTC

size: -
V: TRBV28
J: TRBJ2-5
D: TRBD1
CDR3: CASSSKDRVQETQYF
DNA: TGTGCCAGCAGTTCCAAGGACAGGGTCCAAGAGACCCAGTACTTC

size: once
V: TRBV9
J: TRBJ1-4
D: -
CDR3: CASSGKRGEKLFF
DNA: TGTGCCAGCAGCGGCAAAAGGGGTGAAAAACTGTTTTTT

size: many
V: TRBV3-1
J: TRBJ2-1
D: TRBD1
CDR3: CASSFTGGNEQFF
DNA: TGTGCCAGCAGCTTTACAGGGGGCAATGAGCAGTTCTTC

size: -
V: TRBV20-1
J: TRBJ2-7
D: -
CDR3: CSAPRLGGIEQYF
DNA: TGCAGTGCCCCGAGACTGGGGGGCATAGAGCAGTACTTC

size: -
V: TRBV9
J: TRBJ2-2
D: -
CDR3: CASSVGGGTGELFF
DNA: TGTGCCAGCAGCGTAGGAGGGGGAACCGGGGAGCTGTTTTTT

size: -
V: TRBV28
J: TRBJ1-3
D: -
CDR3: CASSLGAGSGNTIYF
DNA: TGTGCCAGCAGTTTAGGGGCGGGATCTGGAAACACCATATATTTT

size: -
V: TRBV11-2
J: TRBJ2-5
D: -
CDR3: CASSSGPRGETQYF
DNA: TGTGCCAGCAGCTCTGGGCCGAGAGGGGAGACCCAGTACTTC

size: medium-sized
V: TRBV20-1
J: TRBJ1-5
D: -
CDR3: CSARVLGPQHF
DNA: TGCAGTGCTAGAGTATTGGGGCCCCAGCATTTT

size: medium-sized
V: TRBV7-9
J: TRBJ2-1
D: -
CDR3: CASSLETEQFF
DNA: TGTGCCAGCAGCTTAGAGACAGAGCAGTTCTTC

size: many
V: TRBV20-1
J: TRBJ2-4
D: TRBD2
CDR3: CSATLLAVAKNIQYF
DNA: TGCAGTGCTACATTACTAGCGGTAGCCAAAAACATTCAGTACTTC

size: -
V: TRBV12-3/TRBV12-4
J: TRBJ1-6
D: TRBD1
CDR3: CAGSPRTGDNSPLHF
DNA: TGTGCCGGCAGTCCTAGGACAGGGGACAATTCACCCCTCCACTTT

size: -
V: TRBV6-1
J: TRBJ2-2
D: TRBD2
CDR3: CASSSGGNTGELFF
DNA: TGTGCCAGCTCTAGCGGGGGTAACACCGGGGAGCTGTTTTTT

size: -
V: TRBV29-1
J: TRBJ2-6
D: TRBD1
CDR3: CSVEEDDRASSGANVLTF
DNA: TGCAGCGTTGAAGAGGACGACAGGGCATCCTCTGGGGCCAACGTCCTGACTTTC

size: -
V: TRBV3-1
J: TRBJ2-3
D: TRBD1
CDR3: CASSRRQGGTDTQYF
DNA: TGTGCCAGCAGCCGAAGACAGGGCGGGACAGATACGCAGTATTTT

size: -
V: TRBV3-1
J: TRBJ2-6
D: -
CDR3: CASSQEGARANVLTF
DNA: TGTGCCAGCAGCCAAGAAGGCGCTCGAGCCAACGTCCTGACTTTC

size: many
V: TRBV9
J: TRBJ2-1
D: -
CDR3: CASSVAGGPYNEQFF
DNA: TGTGCCAGCAGCGTAGCTGGAGGGCCCTACAATGAGCAGTTCTTC

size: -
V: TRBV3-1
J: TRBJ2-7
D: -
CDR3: CASTPSVRDIGYEQYF
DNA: TGTGCCAGCACCCCATCAGTCCGGGACATTGGCTACGAGCAGTACTTC

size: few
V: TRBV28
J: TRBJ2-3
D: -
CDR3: CASSQDSTDTQYF
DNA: TGTGCCAGCAGTCAAGACAGCACAGATACGCAGTATTTT

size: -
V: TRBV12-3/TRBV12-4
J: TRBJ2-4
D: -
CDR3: CASSFRGRVKNIQYF
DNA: TGTGCCAGCAGTTTCAGAGGGCGGGTCAAAAACATTCAGTACTTC

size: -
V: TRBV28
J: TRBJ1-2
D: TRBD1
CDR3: CASSLLARGSNGYTF
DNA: TGTGCCAGCAGTTTATTGGCCAGGGGGTCTAATGGCTACACCTTC

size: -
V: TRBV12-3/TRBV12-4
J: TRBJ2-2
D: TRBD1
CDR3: CANSFLSRGRRRTGELFF
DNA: TGTGCCAACAGTTTTTTGAGTAGGGGGCGACGAAGAACCGGGGAGCTGTTTTTT

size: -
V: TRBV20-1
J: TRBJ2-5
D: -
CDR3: CSAAMPGGAVPETQYF
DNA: TGCAGTGCTGCTATGCCCGGTGGGGCTGTCCCTGAGACCCAGTACTTC

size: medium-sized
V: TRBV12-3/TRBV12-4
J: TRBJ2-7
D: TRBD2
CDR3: CASSFVRGGNYEQYF
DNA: TGTGCCAGCAGTTTTGTGCGGGGGGGCAACTACGAGCAGTACTTC

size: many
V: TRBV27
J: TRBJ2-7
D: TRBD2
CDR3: CASSLRAGPYEQYF
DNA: TGTGCCAGCAGTTTACGAGCGGGACCCTACGAGCAGTACTTC

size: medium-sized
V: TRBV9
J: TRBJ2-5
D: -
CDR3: CASSRGVRWDETQYF
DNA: TGTGCCAGCAGCCGAGGTGTTCGGTGGGATGAGACCCAGTACTTC

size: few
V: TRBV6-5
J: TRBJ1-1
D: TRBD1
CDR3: CASSYSGTGGGMSEAFF
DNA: TGTGCCAGCAGTTACTCCGGGACAGGGGGGGGTATGTCTGAAGCTTTCTTT

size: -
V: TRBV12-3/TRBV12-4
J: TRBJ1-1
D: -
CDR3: CASSSGGRAFF
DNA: TGTGCCAGCAGTTCCGGTGGAAGGGCTTTCTTT

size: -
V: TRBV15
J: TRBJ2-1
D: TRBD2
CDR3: CATSRDAGTSGRSDNEQFF
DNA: TGTGCCACCAGCAGAGATGCCGGGACTAGCGGGAGAAGTGATAATGAGCAGTTCTTC

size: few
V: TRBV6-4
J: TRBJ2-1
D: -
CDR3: CASSDFSRSSYNEQFF
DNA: TGTGCCAGCAGTGACTTCTCCCGGAGCTCCTACAATGAGCAGTTCTTC

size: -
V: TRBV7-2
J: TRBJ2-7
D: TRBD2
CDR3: CASSPGTSGRASTYGQYF
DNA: TGTGCCAGCAGCCCCGGGACTAGCGGGAGGGCCTCCACCTACGGGCAGTACTTC